The rows below give T cell receptor beta chains drawn from one sample of a study of T-cell memory formation after mild COVID-19. TCRdb analysed the 5' RACE reads with MiXCR anew, one entry per CDR3 protein. The sample contains fewer than 350,000 distinct CDR3 sequences, about a sixth of which appear only once. Sequenced: PBMCs or a T cell subset sorted from them (not recorded which). The receptors here all came from a man aged 18 to 30 who had mild COVID-19 (a few samples of this study predate the infection). Cell type and time point are not known. Both conserved end residues are part of each CDR3. A D gene is named only where the DNA matches it firmly. Clone size appears in some rows only: once, few, many, or a class for an expanded clone.

d_call: -
j_call: TRBJ2-2
clone_size: few
cdr3_length: 16
v_call: TRBV6-1
cdr3_aa: CASRHETGVNTGELFF
cdr3_nt: TGTGCCAGCAGGCACGAGACAGGCGTCAACACCGGGGAGCTGTTTTTT

d_call: -
j_call: TRBJ2-7
clone_size: -
cdr3_length: 14
v_call: TRBV6-5
cdr3_aa: CASREGQGDYEQYF
cdr3_nt: TGTGCCAGCAGGGAGGGTCAGGGGGACTACGAGCAGTACTTC

d_call: -
j_call: TRBJ2-3
clone_size: -
cdr3_length: 14
v_call: TRBV5-1
cdr3_aa: CASSSGVRADTQYF
cdr3_nt: TGCGCCAGCAGCTCAGGGGTTCGGGCAGATACGCAGTATTTT

d_call: TRBD1
j_call: TRBJ2-4
clone_size: -
cdr3_length: 17
v_call: TRBV5-6
cdr3_aa: CASSIGQGIIAKNIQYF
cdr3_nt: TGTGCCAGCAGCATAGGACAGGGGATAATAGCCAAAAACATTCAGTACTTC

d_call: -
j_call: TRBJ1-6
clone_size: -
cdr3_length: 14
v_call: TRBV7-9
cdr3_aa: CASSQEQGNSPLHF
cdr3_nt: TGTGCCAGCAGTCAAGAACAGGGCAATTCACCCCTCCACTTT

d_call: -
j_call: TRBJ2-7
clone_size: few
cdr3_length: 14
v_call: TRBV6-5
cdr3_aa: CASRHPGRAYEQYF
cdr3_nt: TGTGCCAGCAGGCACCCGGGTAGGGCCTACGAGCAGTACTTC

d_call: -
j_call: TRBJ2-1
clone_size: -
cdr3_length: 15
v_call: TRBV6-5
cdr3_aa: CASRPHPRGYNEQFF
cdr3_nt: TGTGCCAGCAGACCCCACCCTAGGGGATACAATGAGCAGTTCTTC

d_call: -
j_call: TRBJ2-7
clone_size: many
cdr3_length: 14
v_call: TRBV12-3/TRBV12-4
cdr3_aa: CASRPGTLPYEQYF
cdr3_nt: TGTGCCAGCAGGCCCGGGACTCTACCCTACGAGCAGTACTTC

d_call: -
j_call: TRBJ2-5
clone_size: many
cdr3_length: 15
v_call: TRBV5-5
cdr3_aa: CASSAGTASRETQYF
cdr3_nt: TGTGCCAGCAGCGCGGGGACCGCTTCGCGGGAGACCCAGTACTTC

d_call: TRBD1
j_call: TRBJ2-1
clone_size: -
cdr3_length: 16
v_call: TRBV4-1
cdr3_aa: CASSQRQGALYNEQFF
cdr3_nt: TGCGCCAGCAGCCAAAGACAGGGGGCTTTGTACAATGAGCAGTTCTTC

d_call: -
j_call: TRBJ2-2
clone_size: many
cdr3_length: 14
v_call: TRBV7-2
cdr3_aa: CASSLTGGDGELFF
cdr3_nt: TGTGCCAGCAGCTTAACCGGGGGTGACGGGGAGCTGTTTTTT

d_call: -
j_call: TRBJ2-7
clone_size: few
cdr3_length: 15
v_call: TRBV3-2
cdr3_aa: CASSQVPLRGYEQYF
cdr3_nt: TGTGCCAGCAGCCAAGTCCCGTTGCGGGGTTACGAGCAGTACTTC

d_call: TRBD1
j_call: TRBJ2-7
clone_size: -
cdr3_length: 13
v_call: TRBV5-5
cdr3_aa: CASSIGTGVEQYF
cdr3_nt: TGTGCCAGCAGCATTGGGACAGGGGTCGAGCAGTACTTC

d_call: -
j_call: TRBJ2-7
clone_size: many
cdr3_length: 13
v_call: TRBV19
cdr3_aa: CASSRSRVHEQYF
cdr3_nt: TGTGCCAGTAGTAGGTCTCGGGTCCACGAGCAGTACTTC

d_call: -
j_call: TRBJ1-4
clone_size: -
cdr3_length: 16
v_call: TRBV15
cdr3_aa: CATSRDPGAANEKLFF
cdr3_nt: TGTGCCACCAGCAGAGATCCTGGGGCAGCTAATGAAAAACTGTTTTTT

d_call: -
j_call: TRBJ1-1
clone_size: few
cdr3_length: 12
v_call: TRBV20-1
cdr3_aa: CSADTPNTEAFF
cdr3_nt: TGCAGTGCTGACACTCCGAACACTGAAGCTTTCTTT

d_call: -
j_call: TRBJ1-1
clone_size: many
cdr3_length: 12
v_call: TRBV7-9
cdr3_aa: CASSSYRDEAFF
cdr3_nt: TGTGCCAGCAGCTCTTACAGGGATGAAGCTTTCTTT

d_call: -
j_call: TRBJ2-7
clone_size: -
cdr3_length: 16
v_call: TRBV6-5
cdr3_aa: CASSYSGPGTESEQYF
cdr3_nt: TGTGCCAGCAGTTACTCGGGTCCTGGGACGGAGTCCGAGCAGTACTTC

d_call: -
j_call: TRBJ2-3
clone_size: few
cdr3_length: 16
v_call: TRBV9
cdr3_aa: CASSPRGGQGGDTQYF
cdr3_nt: TGTGCCAGCAGCCCAAGAGGAGGTCAGGGTGGGGATACGCAGTATTTT

d_call: TRBD1
j_call: TRBJ2-7
clone_size: few
cdr3_length: 15
v_call: TRBV13
cdr3_aa: CASSLGTGVAYEQYF
cdr3_nt: TGTGCCAGCAGCCTAGGGACAGGGGTGGCCTACGAGCAGTACTTC

d_call: -
j_call: TRBJ1-4
clone_size: -
cdr3_length: 13
v_call: TRBV29-1
cdr3_aa: CSVARGRSEKLFF
cdr3_nt: TGCAGCGTTGCCCGTGGGCGCAGCGAAAAACTGTTTTTT

d_call: -
j_call: TRBJ1-2
clone_size: -
cdr3_length: 16
v_call: TRBV21-1
cdr3_aa: CASKGEKLAENYGYTF
cdr3_nt: TGTGCCAGCAAAGGCGAGAAATTGGCAGAGAACTATGGCTACACCTTC

d_call: -
j_call: TRBJ1-1
clone_size: -
cdr3_length: 13
v_call: TRBV29-1
cdr3_aa: CSLKNGMRTEAFF
cdr3_nt: TGCAGCTTAAAAAACGGGATGAGGACTGAAGCTTTCTTT

d_call: TRBD2
j_call: TRBJ2-1
clone_size: many
cdr3_length: 15
v_call: TRBV12-3/TRBV12-4
cdr3_aa: CASSVGLAAYNEQFF
cdr3_nt: TGTGCCAGCAGCGTCGGACTAGCGGCCTACAATGAGCAGTTCTTC

d_call: -
j_call: TRBJ2-5
clone_size: -
cdr3_length: 14
v_call: TRBV7-3
cdr3_aa: CASSLGNSQETQYF
cdr3_nt: TGTGCCAGCAGCTTAGGGAATAGCCAAGAGACCCAGTACTTC

d_call: -
j_call: TRBJ2-1
clone_size: -
cdr3_length: 15
v_call: TRBV12-3/TRBV12-4
cdr3_aa: CASRSLSRGAPEQFF
cdr3_nt: TGTGCCAGCAGATCACTGTCCCGGGGGGCCCCCGAGCAGTTCTTC

d_call: -
j_call: TRBJ2-7
clone_size: many
cdr3_length: 12
v_call: TRBV2
cdr3_aa: CASNPSVMEQYF
cdr3_nt: TGTGCCAGCAACCCCAGCGTCATGGAGCAGTACTTC

d_call: -
j_call: TRBJ1-1
clone_size: -
cdr3_length: 14
v_call: TRBV4-1
cdr3_aa: CASSQRRAGTEAFF
cdr3_nt: TGCGCCAGCAGCCAACGCAGGGCGGGGACTGAAGCTTTCTTT

d_call: -
j_call: TRBJ2-3
clone_size: -
cdr3_length: 13
v_call: TRBV9
cdr3_aa: CASSVGPGNTQYF
cdr3_nt: TGTGCCAGCAGCGTTGGGCCGGGAAATACGCAGTATTTT